This TCR beta chain emerged from a study of Graves' ophthalmopathy and Graves' hyperthyroidism. The overall study: Pretreatment peripheral blood was obtained at initial diagnosis. Findings of the study overall: The majority of expanded thyroid clonotypes above 0.001 frequency also occurred in blood.

As the template, RNA transcripts were used to amplify TCR beta CDR3 regions. The workflow started with a first-round RT-PCR run with HTBI primers and then moved on to a second-round multiplex PCR. One entry per CDR3 protein results from TCRdb running MiXCR on the multiplex PCR reads. Seen here are fewer than 400,000 distinct CDR3 sequences, about 16% observed once, and the top ten hold around 1.5%. The CDR3 runs 14 residues. V dropped 3 bases and J dropped 5 bases, with 14 bases sitting between them. Germline lookup yields CDR1 MNHEY and CDR2 SVGAGI. This clonotype was observed at least ten times. Antigen specificity is unknown. None of the included patients had other autoimmune diseases, uncontrolled infections, pregnancy or lactation, as these led to exclusion.

V usage is TRBV6-5 and J usage is TRBJ2-7; the D gene is possibly TRBD2 (6 bases). The TCR originated in a woman aged 18-30 years with Graves' ophthalmopathy. Specimen: peripheral blood. CDR3 bases: TGTGCCAGCAGTTATGGGGGGAGTATCAACGAGCAGTACTTC. Its translation: CASSYGGSINEQYF.